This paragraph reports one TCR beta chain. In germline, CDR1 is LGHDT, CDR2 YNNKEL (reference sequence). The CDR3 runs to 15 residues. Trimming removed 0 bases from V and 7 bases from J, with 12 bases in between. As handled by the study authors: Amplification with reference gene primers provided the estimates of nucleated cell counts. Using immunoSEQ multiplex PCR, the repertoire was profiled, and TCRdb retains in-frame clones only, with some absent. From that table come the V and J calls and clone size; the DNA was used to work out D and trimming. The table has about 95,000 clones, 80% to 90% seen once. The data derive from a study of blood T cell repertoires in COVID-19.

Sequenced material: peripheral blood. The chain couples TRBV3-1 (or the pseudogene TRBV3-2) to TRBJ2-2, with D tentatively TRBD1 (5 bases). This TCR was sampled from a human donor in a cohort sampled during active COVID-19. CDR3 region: CASSQEKQAYGELFF. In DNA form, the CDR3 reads TGTGCCAGCAGCCAAGAAAAACAGGCATACGGGGAGCTGTTTTTT.